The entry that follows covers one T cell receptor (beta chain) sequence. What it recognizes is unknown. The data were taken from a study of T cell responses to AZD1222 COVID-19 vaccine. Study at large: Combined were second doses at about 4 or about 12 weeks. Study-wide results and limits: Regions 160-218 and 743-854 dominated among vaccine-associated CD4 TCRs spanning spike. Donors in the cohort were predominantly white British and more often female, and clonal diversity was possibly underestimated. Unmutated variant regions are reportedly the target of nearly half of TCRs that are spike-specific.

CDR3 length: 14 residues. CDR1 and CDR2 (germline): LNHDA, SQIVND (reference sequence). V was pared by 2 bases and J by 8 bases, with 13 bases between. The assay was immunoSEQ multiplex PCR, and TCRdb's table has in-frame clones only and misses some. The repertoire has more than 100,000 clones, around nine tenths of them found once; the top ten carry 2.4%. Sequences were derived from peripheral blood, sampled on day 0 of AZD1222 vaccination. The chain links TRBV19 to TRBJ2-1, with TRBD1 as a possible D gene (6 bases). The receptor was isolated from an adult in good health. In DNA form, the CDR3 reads TGTGCCAGTAGTATAACAGGGACGGTTGATGAGCAGTTCTTC. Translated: CASSITGTVDEQFF.